A selection of T cell receptor beta chains follows, all from one sample in a study of vaccination effects on CD4 cells after COVID-19. These TCRs' antigens remain unknown. Profiled with immunoSEQ multiplex PCR; TCRdb holds only in-frame clones, not every one. The sample records 25,000 or so clones, approximately 73% being singletons. The sample here was CD4+ T cells from PBMCs cultured with SARS-CoV-2 spike peptides, taken before COVID-19 vaccination. The receptors come from a human donor who received a COVID-19 vaccine. Both conserved end residues are part of each CDR3. A D gene is named only where the DNA matches it firmly. Some rows mark clone size as missing; the rest say once, few, many or name a class of expanded clone.

TRBV6-5	TRBJ1-1	.	.	TGTGCCAGCAGGCTAGTGAACACTGAAGCTTTCTTT	CASRLVNTEAFF
TRBV3-1/TRBV3-2	TRBJ2-3	.	.	TGTGCCAGCAGCCAAGATTTAGTTCACACAGATACGCAGTATTTT	CASSQDLVHTDTQYF
TRBV15	TRBJ1-2	once	.	TGTGCCACCATAAGTCATGGCAGCCTCGGAGGCTACACCTTC	CATISHGSLGGYTF
TRBV5-1	TRBJ1-4	.	.	TGCGCCAGCAGCTGGGTTTCTAATGAAAAACTGTTTTTT	CASSWVSNEKLFF
TRBV4-1	TRBJ1-1	few	TRBD1	TGCGCCAGCAGCCAAGATCCTAGGCAGGGGGCGATCACTGAAGCTTTCTTT	CASSQDPRQGAITEAFF
TRBV6-1	TRBJ1-2	.	.	TGTGCCAGCAGTGAAGGTCTTGGATCTCGGGGCTACACCTTC	CASSEGLGSRGYTF
TRBV20-1	TRBJ1-2	once	.	TGCAGTGCTAGTTTGAGGGGGATTGACTATGGCTACACCTTC	CSASLRGIDYGYTF
TRBV30	TRBJ2-1	.	.	TGTGCCTGGAGTAGATCGAGCGAGCAGTTCTTC	CAWSRSSEQFF
TRBV10-3	TRBJ1-1	.	.	TGTGCCACCGCACCACAGGGTGCAAGTACTGAAGCTTTCTTT	CATAPQGASTEAFF
TRBV24-1	TRBJ2-1	.	.	TGTGCCACCAGTAGGAACAATGAGCAGTTCTTC	CATSRNNEQFF
TRBV18	TRBJ1-2	.	.	TGTGCCAGCTCACTACACCGGGAAGATGGCTACACCTTC	CASSLHREDGYTF
TRBV4-1	TRBJ2-1	.	.	TGCGCCAGCAGCCAAGTGCTGACCGATATGGGGTTTAACCGGGTGAATGAGCAGTTCTTC	CASSQVLTDMGFNRVNEQFF
TRBV10-3	TRBJ1-4	.	TRBD1	TGTGCCATCAGTGTCGGGACAGGGGCAGGTGAAAAACTGTTTTTT	CAISVGTGAGEKLFF
TRBV3-1/TRBV3-2	TRBJ2-3	.	.	TGTGCCAGCAGCCAGGGAGGACGATCCCACAGCACAGATACGCAGTATTTT	CASSQGGRSHSTDTQYF
TRBV28	TRBJ2-5	.	.	TGTGCCACCCGCGGTTACCAAGAGACCCAGTACTTC	CATRGYQETQYF
TRBV3-1/TRBV3-2	TRBJ1-3	.	.	TGTGCCAGCAGCCCAACACACAGGGTCAGCGGAAACACCATATATTTT	CASSPTHRVSGNTIYF
TRBV27	TRBJ1-1	.	TRBD1	TGTGCCAGCAGAACCGGGACAGGGCCAACTGAAGCTTTCTTT	CASRTGTGPTEAFF
TRBV5-1	TRBJ1-4	once	TRBD1	TGCGCCAGCAGCTCGGGACAGAATAATGAAAAACTGTTTTTT	CASSSGQNNEKLFF
TRBV10-3	TRBJ2-5	.	.	TGTGCCATCAGTGCCGCCAGGGCCCAAGAGACCCAGTACTTC	CAISAARAQETQYF
TRBV10-1	TRBJ1-1	.	.	TGCGCCAGCACGCGGGCCGGGGACACTGAAGCTTTCTTT	CASTRAGDTEAFF
TRBV29-1	TRBJ1-2	.	TRBD1	TGCAGCGTTGGCCCCGGGACAGGGCATGGCTACACCTTC	CSVGPGTGHGYTF
TRBV29-1	TRBJ1-1	few	.	TGCAGCGTTGAAGAAAACAGGAACACTGAAGCTTTCTTT	CSVEENRNTEAFF
TRBV13	TRBJ2-2	.	.	TGTGCCAGCAGCTTCAAGCGGGCCTACACCGGGGAGCTGTTTTTT	CASSFKRAYTGELFF
TRBV10-3	TRBJ1-2	.	.	TGTGCCATCAGTGAGTCGGGCTATGGCTACACCTTC	CAISESGYGYTF
TRBV9	TRBJ1-6	.	.	TGTGCCAGCGCCATTGAGGGTGGCATTAATTCACCCCTCCACTTT	CASAIEGGINSPLHF
TRBV6-6	TRBJ2-7	few	.	TGTGCCGCCAGGGGGACTACCTACGAGCAGTACTTC	CAARGTTYEQYF
TRBV3-1/TRBV3-2	TRBJ1-5	few	.	TGTGCCAGCAGTTTTAACGATCAGCCCCAGCATTTT	CASSFNDQPQHF
TRBV5-1	TRBJ1-5	.	TRBD1	TGCGCCAGCAGCTTGGGAGGACAGGCGTTTTATCAGCCCCAGCATTTT	CASSLGGQAFYQPQHF
TRBV10-1	TRBJ1-1	.	.	TGCGCCACCCGAGGGACGGCGAACACTGAAGCTTTCTTT	CATRGTANTEAFF
TRBV6-6	TRBJ2-7	.	TRBD2	TGTGCCAGCTCCACCGGGACTAGCGACCCCGAGCAGTACTTC	CASSTGTSDPEQYF
TRBV6-1	TRBJ2-7	.	TRBD2	TGTGCCAGCAGTGATTGGCGGGGGGCCTACGAGCAGTACTTC	CASSDWRGAYEQYF
TRBV6-5	TRBJ2-7	.	TRBD1	TGTGCCAGCACGCGGAGACAGGGCGAATCCTACGAGCAGTACTTC	CASTRRQGESYEQYF
TRBV14	TRBJ2-5	once	.	TGTGCCAGCAGCCAAGTTTTGGGAGTCGGTCAGACCCAGTACTTC	CASSQVLGVGQTQYF
TRBV30	TRBJ2-3	.	.	TGTGCCTGGAGCAAGAACCGGGGCACAGATACGCAGTATTTT	CAWSKNRGTDTQYF
TRBV18	TRBJ2-7	.	.	TGTGCCAGCTCACCCCGGGGTACCTACGAGCAGTACTTC	CASSPRGTYEQYF
TRBV7-9	TRBJ2-5	few	.	TGTGCCAGCAGCCGTCTTCTTCCAGTGTACCAAGAGACCCAGTACTTC	CASSRLLPVYQETQYF
TRBV27	TRBJ2-1	.	TRBD1	TGTGCCAGCAGTTTATTGGGACAGGGGTATGAGCAGTTCTTC	CASSLLGQGYEQFF
TRBV5-3	TRBJ2-3	.	TRBD2	TGTGCCAGAAGCTTACCCCCGACTAGCGGGAGAGGTAGCACAGATACGCAGTATTTT	CARSLPPTSGRGSTDTQYF
TRBV3-1/TRBV3-2	TRBJ2-3	once	.	TGTGCCAGCAGCCAAGCACTAGGGACAGATACGCAGTATTTT	CASSQALGTDTQYF
TRBV7-9	TRBJ2-7	once	TRBD2	TGTGCCAGCAGCTTCGGGGGAGGGCCGGGGTTGAACGAGCAGTACTTC	CASSFGGGPGLNEQYF
TRBV7-9	TRBJ2-1	.	TRBD1	TGTGCCAGCAGCCCCATAGACAGGGGCCATGAGCAGTTCTTC	CASSPIDRGHEQFF
TRBV14	TRBJ2-2	.	TRBD1	TGTGCCAGCAGCCCGCAGGGGGCCCGTTCGGCCGGGGAGCTGTTTTTT	CASSPQGARSAGELFF
TRBV7-2	TRBJ2-1	.	.	TGTGCCAGCAGCTTTGGCATGCGGGGCGGGGAGCAGTTCTTC	CASSFGMRGGEQFF
TRBV19	TRBJ2-5	.	.	TGTGCCAGTAGTAGGATGCGGCCGGGTGCAAGAGAGACCCAGTACTTC	CASSRMRPGARETQYF
TRBV19	TRBJ1-5	.	TRBD1	TGTGCCAGTAGTATCTTCCCGGGACAGGGTTATCAGCCCCAGCATTTT	CASSIFPGQGYQPQHF
TRBV5-6	TRBJ2-1	.	.	TGTGCCAGCAGCTTTGGACTTTCCTACAATGAGCAGTTCTTC	CASSFGLSYNEQFF
TRBV3-1/TRBV3-2	TRBJ1-2	few	.	TGTGCCAGCAGCCAACGGACTGACGGCGGCTACACCTTC	CASSQRTDGGYTF
TRBV18	TRBJ1-5	.	.	TGTGCCAGCTCAGGGGACTCCCTCTCCAATCAGCCCCAGCATTTT	CASSGDSLSNQPQHF
TRBV27	TRBJ1-2	.	.	TGTGCCAGCAGTTTATCTGGGGGACCGGGCTACACCTTC	CASSLSGGPGYTF
TRBV11-2	TRBJ2-1	.	.	TGTGCCAGCAGCTTAGTGTCGAGGGAGCAGTTCTTC	CASSLVSREQFF
TRBV4-1	TRBJ1-2	.	.	TGCGCCAGCAGCCAAGAGAGGGCCCTATTTCGCGGCTACACCTTC	CASSQERALFRGYTF